These 30 T cell receptor beta chains were all obtained from the same sample, sequenced in a study of cytomegalovirus exposure and HLA in healthy donors. Researchers ran the PCR with 60 Vbeta and 13 Jbeta primers. Sequenced by immunoSEQ multiplex PCR; TCRdb stores in-frame clones only, minus some. The sample holds 150,000 to 170,000 clones, about 80% seen once. The specimen sequenced was PBMCs. These receptors were collected from a man between 25 and 39 years old in good health and CMV-seropositive.

The chain has TRBV5-5 and TRBJ2-1, with 8 nucleotides matching TRBD2. Losses at the gene ends were 6 bases for V and 9 bases for J; bases not matched to a gene: 20. This CDR3 comprises 17 residues. Per germline, CDR1 SGHKS and CDR2 YYEKEE (reference sequence). The CDR3 protein is CASTLSAVGGRSPEQFF. Written as DNA, the CDR3 is TGTGCCAGCACCCTTTCAGCTGTTGGCGGGAGGAGCCCTGAGCAGTTCTTC.

V and J are TRBV6-1 and TRBJ2-7; possibly TRBD1 for D (6 bases). The germline V and J ends were trimmed by 2 bases and 3 bases, with 17 bases remaining between them. Germline V gene lookup returns CDR1 MNHNS and CDR2 SASEGT. This CDR3 has 16 amino acids. The CDR3 loop is CASSEMAAGEIYEQYF. The CDR3 DNA is TGTGCCAGCAGTGAAATGGCGGCAGGGGAAATCTACGAGCAGTACTTC.

This clone was seen a few times. The chain couples TRBV5-4 to TRBJ1-4; D is unclear. The germline V gene has CDR1 SGHNT and CDR2 YYREEE (reference sequence). The CDR3 extends over 14 amino acids. The V end was cut by 4 bases, the J end by 8 bases, with 15 bases between. The CDR3 sequence is CASSTSAAGEKLFF. CDR3 coding DNA: TGTGCCAGCAGCACGTCCGCGGCGGGCGAAAAACTGTTTTTT. Complete variable domain (other parts from reference TRBV5-4 and TRBJ1-4): ETGVTQSPTHLIKTRGQQVTLRCSSQSGHNTVSWYQQALGQGPQFIFQYYREEENGRGNFPPRFSGLQFPNYSSELNVNALELDDSALYLCASSTSAAGEKLFFGSGTQLSVL.

The chain employs TRBV27 and TRBJ2-2; 9 positions agree with TRBD2. The V gene's germline CDR1 is MNHEY and CDR2 SMNVEV (reference sequence). With V trimmed by 7 bases and J by 1 base, 4 bases remained unmatched. The CDR3 is made up of 15 amino acids. CDR3 protein: CASTRTSENTGELFF. DNA for the CDR3: TGTGCCAGCACCCGGACTAGCGAGAACACCGGGGAGCTGTTTTTT.

The gene calls are TRBV27 and TRBJ2-7; D is unresolved. The CDR3 is made up of 17 amino acids. CDR1 MNHEY and CDR2 SMNVEV come from the germline V gene (reference sequence). The V and J ends lost 0 bases and 0 bases respectively, with 15 bases between them. CDR3 sequence reads: CASSLSNPPASSYEQYF. The CDR3, as DNA: TGTGCCAGCAGTTTATCGAACCCCCCAGCGAGCTCCTACGAGCAGTACTTC.

The chain couples TRBV28 to TRBJ2-7; D call uncertain. Trimming stripped 4 bases from V and 2 bases from J, with 15 bases between. There are 15 residues in the CDR3. Germline values: CDR1 MDHEN, CDR2 SYDVKM. This CDR3 is CASSSPSRPPYEQYF. DNA for the CDR3: TGTGCCAGCAGTTCCCCCAGCAGGCCGCCCTACGAGCAGTACTTC.

Details on this clone: At one of its ends the junction is not consistent with the germline gene, which may arise from a read error. The rearrangement links TRBV4-1 to TRBJ1-4; D possibly corresponds to TRBD1 (6 bases). CDR3 size: 15 residues. The germline CDR1 and CDR2 sequences are MGHRA and YSYEKL. The CDR3: CASRPLGGPKEKLFF. The CDR3 bases are TGCGCCAGCAGGCCCCTGGGGGGGCCTAAGGAAAAACTGTTTTTT.

The CDR3 here is CSVEARTSGRAGVESEQYF. CDR3 in DNA: TGCAGCGTTGAAGCTAGGACTAGCGGGAGGGCCGGTGTGGAATCCGAGCAGTACTTC. V and J are TRBV29-1 and TRBJ2-7, with 15 bases that match TRBD2. The V gene's germline CDR1 is SQVTM and CDR2 ANQGSEA. The V and J ends lost 1 base and 6 bases, in that order; junction bases with no gene match: 16. The CDR3 contains 19 residues.

This clone was seen once. The chain employs TRBV29-1 and TRBJ1-1; D ambiguous. CDR3 length: 12 residues. Trimming took off 6 bases at V and 0 bases at J, with 8 bases between the two ends. Germline V gene lookup returns CDR1 SQVTM and CDR2 ANQGSEA. The CDR3: CSVRLLNTEAFF. CDR3 DNA: TGCAGCGTCAGGCTTTTGAACACTGAAGCTTTCTTT.

J is TRBJ2-2 and V is TRBV19; D may be TRBD1 (6 bases). CDR3 length equals 15 residues. Germline V gene lookup returns CDR1 LNHDA and CDR2 SQIVND (reference sequence). Trimming took off 7 bases at V and 4 bases at J, with 16 bases between the two ends. CDR3 nucleotides: TGTGCCAGTACCCCTTCGGACAGTACCACCGGGGAGCTGTTTTTT. This translates into CASTPSDSTTGELFF. Looking up the rest from reference TRBV19 and TRBJ2-2 gives the full variable domain: DGGITQSPKYLFRKEGQNVTLSCEQNLNHDAMYWYRQDPGQGLRLIYYSQIVNDFQKGDIAEGYSVSREKKESFPLTVTSAQKNPTAFYLCASTPSDSTTGELFFGEGSRLTVL.

The chain uses TRBV6-5 and TRBJ2-2, with 7 bases identical to TRBD1. J gave up 7 bases and V 4 bases, and 6 bases lay outside the gene matches. Germline CDR1 reads MNHEY; CDR2 reads SVGAGI. This CDR3 has 14 amino acids. The CDR3 nucleotides read TGTGCCAGCAGTTCCGGGACAGTCGGCGGGGAGCTGTTTTTT. Protein product: CASSSGTVGGELFF.

The chain recombines TRBV27 with TRBJ2-7; 8 bases fit TRBD1. Unmatched junction bases numbered 4, after V lost 3 bases and J lost 3 bases. Germline assignment: CDR1 MNHEY and CDR2 SMNVEV (reference sequence). The CDR3 extends over 14 amino acids. This CDR3 reads CASSFDRGSYEQYF. The CDR3 DNA sequence: TGTGCCAGCAGTTTCGACAGGGGAAGCTACGAGCAGTACTTC.

This chain uses TRBV5-1 with TRBJ1-2; possible D gene TRBD1, 5 bases. This CDR3 region has 15 residues. Germline V CDR1 and CDR2: SGHRS, YFSETQ. The V end was cut by 4 bases, the J end by 6 bases, with 19 bases between. Here the CDR3 reads CASSTIGTIQDGYTF. The CDR3 region has the DNA TGCGCCAGCAGCACGATTGGGACTATCCAGGATGGCTACACCTTC.

As regards this clone: The junction departs from the called germline gene at one end, perhaps through a read error. CDR3 nucleotides: TGTGCCAGCAGTGGGAGAGCAAATAGCAATCAACCCCAGCATTTT. It is translated as CASSGRANSNQPQHF. The rearrangement uses TRBV6-5 and TRBJ1-5; unclear D gene. CDR1 and CDR2 (germline): MNHEY, SVGAGI. The CDR3 runs to 15 residues.

The table lists this clone with a few counts. The chain joins TRBV6-1 to TRBJ1-1, with D tentatively TRBD1 (6 bases). This CDR3 contains 14 residues. V was trimmed by 4 bases and J by 0 bases, leaving 9 bases between them. Germline lookup yields CDR1 MNHNS and CDR2 SASEGT. The CDR3 region is CASSVQGVNTEAFF. In DNA form, the CDR3 reads TGTGCCAGCAGTGTACAGGGTGTGAACACTGAAGCTTTCTTT.

The chain has TRBV28 and TRBJ2-5; TRBD2 is a possible D gene (7 bases). Germline values: CDR1 MDHEN, CDR2 SYDVKM. The CDR3 covers 14 residues. V was trimmed by 5 bases and J by 1 base, leaving 11 bases between them. CDR3 nucleotide sequence: TGTGCCAGCAGTCCGGGGGGCGGCCAAGAGACCCAGTACTTC. Amino acid sequence: CASSPGGGQETQYF.

The rearrangement links TRBV19 to TRBJ2-3, with 7 bases lining up with TRBD2. J lost 3 bases, V lost 5 bases, and 11 bases had no gene match. Germline V lookup: CDR1 LNHDA, CDR2 SQIVND (reference sequence). The CDR3 contains 16 residues. The CDR3 sequence: CASSSPRSGGTDTQYF. The DNA for the CDR3 is TGTGCCAGTAGTTCTCCGCGATCGGGGGGTACAGATACGCAGTATTTT.

The chain couples TRBV2 to TRBJ2-7, with 7 bases matching TRBD2. V lost 7 bases to trimming and J lost 0 bases; unmatched junction nucleotides: 6. The CDR3 is 14 residues long. CDR1 and CDR2 (germline): SNHLY, FYNNEI. The CDR3 DNA reads TGTGCCAGCACCAGCGGGGCAGGCTCCTACGAGCAGTACTTC. Amino acid sequence: CASTSGAGSYEQYF.

The J gene is TRBJ2-4, the V gene TRBV5-4; 11 positions match TRBD2. CDR1 is SGHNT and CDR2 is YYREEE in the germline V gene (reference sequence). This CDR3 spans 17 amino acids. With 0 bases clipped from V and 3 bases from J, the junction kept 5 bases outside the gene matches. CDR3 DNA: TGTGCCAGCAGCTTGGCCTCGCTAGCGGGAGGCAAAAACATTCAGTACTTC. Translation: CASSLASLAGGKNIQYF.

V usage is TRBV5-4 and J usage is TRBJ2-1, with 9 bases matching TRBD1. Looked up from germline, CDR1 is SGHNT and CDR2 is YYREEE (reference sequence). CDR3 size: 17 residues. V lost 0 bases to trimming and J lost 4 bases; unmatched junction nucleotides: 8. CDR3 in amino acids: CASSLGRGQGLYNEQFF. The CDR3 DNA reads TGTGCCAGCAGCTTGGGGAGGGGACAGGGCCTATACAATGAGCAGTTCTTC.

The V gene is TRBV30, the J gene TRBJ2-3; possibly TRBD2 for D (6 bases). Per germline, CDR1 GTSNPN and CDR2 SVGIG (reference sequence). The CDR3 is 13 residues long. Trimming took off 4 bases at V and 1 base at J, with 9 bases between the two ends. CDR3 nucleotide sequence: TGTGCCTGGACGTCGGGGGGCACAGATACGCAGTATTTT. Amino acid sequence: CAWTSGGTDTQYF. The full variable domain, in which reference TRBV30 and TRBJ2-3 provide the parts outside the CDR3, is SQTIHQWPATLVQPVGSPLSLECTVEGTSNPNLYWYRQAAGRGLQLLFYSVGIGQISSEVPQNLSASRPQDRQFILSSKKLLLSDSGFYLCAWTSGGTDTQYFGPGTRLTVL.

The chain couples TRBV9 to TRBJ2-3, with a weak D call TRBD1 (8 bases). Per germline, CDR1 SGDLS and CDR2 YYNGEE. CDR3 length: 14 residues. Trimming shortened V by 0 bases and J by 6 bases, and 11 bases separated the two germline ends. The CDR3 DNA sequence: TGTGCCAGCAGCGTAGAACAGGGGGGGGATACGCAGTATTTT. Translation: CASSVEQGGDTQYF.

The rearrangement links TRBV15 to TRBJ2-7, with TRBD1 identical over 8 bases. Germline CDR1 LNHNV, CDR2 YYDKDF (reference sequence). With V trimmed by 5 bases and J by 3 bases, 3 bases remained unmatched. CDR3 length: 13 residues. CDR3 in DNA: TGTGCCACCAGCCTAGACAGGGGCTACGAGCAGTACTTC. Translating it yields CATSLDRGYEQYF.

This clone was seen a single time. The V and J genes are TRBV9 and TRBJ2-2; 8 nucleotides agree with TRBD2. The CDR3 is 17 residues long. J was trimmed by 6 bases and V by 2 bases; bases with no gene match: 12. Germline CDR1 reads SGDLS; CDR2 reads YYNGEE. The CDR3 bases are TGTGCCAGCAGCGTTAGAGGTGGTAGCGGGAATGCCGGGGAGCTGTTTTTT. Amino acid sequence: CASSVRGGSGNAGELFF.

This chain links TRBV7-2 with TRBJ2-5, with 7 nucleotides matching TRBD2. Germline assignment: CDR1 SGHTA and CDR2 FQGNSA. The CDR3 is 16 residues long. V gave up 1 base and J gave up 6 bases; unmatched junction bases: 11. DNA for the CDR3: TGTGCCAGCAGCTTAGAAGGCGGGAGAAGGTGGAAGACCCAGTACTTC. This gives the protein CASSLEGGRRWKTQYF.

The J gene is TRBJ1-5, the V gene TRBV7-2; TRBD1 matches 10 bases. Germline CDR1 is SGHTA and CDR2 is FQGNSA. Trimming at V came to 3 bases and at J to 2 bases, leaving 7 bases not matched to a gene. The CDR3 runs to 17 residues. The CDR3, as DNA: TGTGCCAGCAGCTTCCTTTCCGGGACAGGGGGCAATCAGCCCCAGCATTTT. The encoded protein is CASSFLSGTGGNQPQHF.

J is TRBJ2-1 and V is TRBV2; the match to TRBD2 covers 10 bases. Unmatched junction bases numbered 8, after V lost 11 bases and J lost 1 base. Per the germline V gene, CDR1 is SNHLY and CDR2 is FYNNEI. The CDR3 sequence is 15 residues long. CDR3 in DNA: TGTGCCGGAAGCAAGCGGGAGGGTTCCTACAATGAGCAGTTCTTC. Translated: CAGSKREGSYNEQFF.

The chain is built from TRBV5-1 and TRBJ2-2; 8 nucleotides agree with TRBD2. The CDR3 is 18 amino acids. Germline CDR1 reads SGHRS; CDR2 reads YFSETQ. After removal of 3 bases from V and 0 bases from J, the junction contained 10 bases not matched to a gene. The DNA of the CDR3 is TGCGCCAGCAGCTCGACGGGGGGGGACGGGGCGAACACCGGGGAGCTGTTTTTT. As protein: CASSSTGGDGANTGELFF. Full variable domain (rest looked up from reference TRBV5-1 and TRBJ2-2): KAGVTQTPRYLIKTRGQQVTLSCSPISGHRSVSWYQQTPGQGLQFLFEYFSETQRNKGNFPGRFSGRQFSNSRSEMNVSTLELGDSALYLCASSSTGGDGANTGELFFGEGSRLTVL.

The genes are TRBV28 and TRBJ2-1; 7 bases align to TRBD2. Germline values: CDR1 MDHEN, CDR2 SYDVKM. J was trimmed by 4 bases and V by 2 bases; bases with no gene match: 8. This CDR3 comprises 16 residues. CDR3 loop: CASSLRGRGRYNEQFF. The CDR3 DNA follows: TGTGCCAGCAGTTTACGGGGGAGGGGAAGGTACAATGAGCAGTTCTTC.

The V call is TRBV5-1, the J call TRBJ2-7; 8 nucleotides agree with TRBD2. The ends lost 5 bases at V and 3 bases at J; junction bases unmatched: 7. The CDR3 has 14 residues. Per germline, CDR1 SGHRS and CDR2 YFSETQ. The CDR3 loop reads CASRVAGTHYEQYF. The DNA for the CDR3 is TGCGCCAGCAGGGTAGCGGGAACCCACTACGAGCAGTACTTC.